This T cell receptor beta chain was profiled in a study of OX40 agonist ivuxolimab in advanced cancers. Germline CDR1 SGHNT, CDR2 YENEEA. The CDR3 is made up of 14 amino acids. Between the trimmed V and J ends, which lost 4 bases and 2 bases, there was a span of 10 bases. The data were produced by immunoSEQ multiplex PCR, yet TCRdb's version contains in-frame clones alone and is incomplete. The sample consists of approximately 86,000 clones, about 86% of them appearing once. The genes are TRBV11-3 and TRBJ2-3; a possible D gene is TRBD2 (6 bases). The receptor's source is an adult with an advanced solid tumor such as melanoma, head and neck, liver or kidney cancer. This material consisted of CD4+ or CD8+ T cells sorted from blood, taken in a trial of the OX40 agonist ivuxolimab. The CDR3 region has the DNA TGTGCCAGCAGCTCTGGAGGGTTCACAGATACGCAGTATTTT. Translation gives CASSSGGFTDTQYF.